This T cell receptor beta chain was identified in a study of identical twins. Study outcomes and limitations: Monozygotic twin pairs showed more out-of-frame TCR alpha sharing than models estimated. With beta out-of-frame sequences, excess sharing by twins was weaker. Conclusions came from cross-sectional statistical analysis, not from following the same donors.

About this clonotype: The target antigen is unknown.

Template switching added a universal primer site, and cDNA bore unique molecular identifiers. TCRdb re-called the 5' RACE reads through MiXCR, storing one row per CDR3 protein. The table has 1.5 million to 2 million distinct CDR3 sequences, around 29% seen once. V was cut by 0 bases and J by 8 bases, with 13 bases left in between. The CDR3 totals 14 residues. Per the germline V gene, CDR1 is MGHRA and CDR2 is YSYEKL. The genes are TRBV4-1 and TRBJ1-2; D not resolved. The sample taken for sequencing was cord blood. The source is a newborn girl in good health. CDR3 loop: CASSQEDGRGGYTF. For the CDR3, the DNA is TGCGCCAGCAGCCAAGAAGATGGGCGAGGCGGCTACACCTTC.